This T cell receptor beta chain was identified in a study of human T cells and chemical hapten exposure (dated by TCRdb to the early 2020s). Notes on the research overall: For sensitization, 2% DPC in acetone was applied to an approximately 2 cm by approximately 2 cm area of upper inner arm skin. Patch testing was performed on the upper back with Finn chambers containing 0.01% DPC, and the patch tests were scored after 6 days according to International Contact Dermatitis Research Group standards. Libraries were combined into a pool for sequencing, and differences in TCR yield between samples came mainly from small differences in library volumes within the pool. Throughout the study period of roughly 24 weeks, patients also received therapeutic DPC doses to the scalp every week. Twenty-nine alopecia patients provided blood for TCR sequencing at one to four time points (pre-sensitization, 2, 6 and 24 weeks). Alopecia areata with under or over 50% scalp involvement, alopecia totalis and alopecia universalis were represented in the patient cohort, which was mostly female. Blood was sampled from patients pre-sensitization (week 0) and at 2, 6 and about 24 weeks after DPC sensitization. In alopecia patients, the study followed how the peripheral blood TCR repertoire changed in vivo over primary and secondary sensitization to diphenylcyclopropenone (DPC), a hapten. What the study reported, not specific to this receptor: After repeated subsampling, the strength of the expansion versus patch-test correlation and the threshold at which it became significant changed. Significantly more large CDR3 similarity clusters were formed by expanded TCRs than by pre-sensitization or healthy control sets, consistent with antigen-driven responses. The number of TCRs above 1 in 1000 frequency did not change with DPC sensitization; there was no evidence of global repertoire structure alterations. All patients had alopecia, a presumed autoimmune disease, so their immune response might differ from that of healthy individuals. The number of PT1 expanded TCRs positively correlated with patch test score, significant at thresholds 8, 16 and 32 but not 4.

The CDR3 runs 16 residues from the cysteine to the phenylalanine. The entry retains the CDR3 DNA only, 48 bases that are in frame from base 1. At the junction V is shortened by 5 bases and J by 0 bases; bases outside the gene matches: 7. The germline V gene (reference sequence) specifies SEHNR as CDR1 and FQNEAQ as CDR2. This sample's time point label indicates: patch test 2, 6 weeks after DPC sensitization. Explained via the paper, the treatment or condition label denotes: therapeutic diphenylcyclopropenone sensitization with weekly scalp DPC. At every patch-test visit, the blood draw took place before the patch test was put on. Eligible patients were aged 18 to 70, diagnosed with alopecia, deemed suitable for DPC therapy, and excluded if pregnant. Unfractionated whole blood was collected in Tempus Blood RNA tubes, and total RNA was extracted from that blood. This clonotype was recorded at least ten times. Its antigen specificity is not known. Base qualities are not recorded, but no much larger clone differs from it by a single base.

Preparation of the library involved RACE. Sequencing used a NextSeq 500. During library preparation, unique molecular identifiers were attached to individual cDNA molecules so that TCRs could be counted quantitatively and reproducibly. For every blood RNA sample, sequencing covered both the TCR alpha and TCR beta chains. As for the original processing: The median number of TCRs per sample was 95,638, ranging from roughly 23,224 to 690,600. V, J and CDR3 annotation of the TCR reads was performed with the Decombinator software suite. To make PS versus PT1 abundance plots, every sample was subsampled to the same number of TCRs (28,000). Expanded TCRs were defined as absent before sensitization and observed at least eight times at the 2-week time point. The raw public data were reprocessed by TCRdb itself: fastp quality trimming at Q25, MiXCR clonotype calling, in-frame beta chains only. Rows are combined by CDR3 protein, so each entry shows the most common genes and DNA. TCRdb, not the authors, supplied the V and J calls. For this sample the table gives around 82,000 distinct CDR3 sequences, of which 6.6% were detected only once. 1% to 1.5% of the sample goes to the ten largest clones.

The TCR comes from a woman aged 25 to 39 with alopecia areata. Some clones in this sample may be carry-over from other donors' samples. Recombination connected TRBV7-9 to TRBJ1-3; 7 central nucleotides agree with TRBD1. Material: whole blood, obtained in connection with sensitization to the hapten diphenylcyclopropenone (DPC). The CDR3 reads CASSPVTGLSGNTIYF. The nucleotides are TGTGCCAGCAGCCCCGTGACAGGGCTCTCTGGAAACACCATATATTTT.